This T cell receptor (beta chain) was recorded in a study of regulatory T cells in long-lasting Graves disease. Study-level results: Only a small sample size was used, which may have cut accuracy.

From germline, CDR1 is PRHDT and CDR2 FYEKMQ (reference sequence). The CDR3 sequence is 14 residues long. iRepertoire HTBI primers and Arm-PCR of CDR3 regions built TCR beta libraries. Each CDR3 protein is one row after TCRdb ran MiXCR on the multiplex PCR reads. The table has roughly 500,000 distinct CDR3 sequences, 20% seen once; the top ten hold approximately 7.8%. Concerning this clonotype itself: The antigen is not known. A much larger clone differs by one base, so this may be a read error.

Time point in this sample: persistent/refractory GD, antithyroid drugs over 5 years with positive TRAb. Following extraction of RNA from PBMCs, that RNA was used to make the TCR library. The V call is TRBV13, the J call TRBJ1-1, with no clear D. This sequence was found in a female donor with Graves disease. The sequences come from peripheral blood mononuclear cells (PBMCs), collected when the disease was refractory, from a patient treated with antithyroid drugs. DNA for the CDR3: TGTGCCAGCAGCGGCAGATCTCTGAACACTGAAGCTCTCTTT. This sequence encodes CASSGRSLNTEALF.